One sample yielded the 21 T cell receptor beta chains listed below, sequenced in a study of OX40 agonist ivuxolimab in advanced cancers. Measured with immunoSEQ multiplex PCR; TCRdb has only the in-frame clones, and not every one. Of tens of thousands of clones in the sample, over 80% were seen once. Sequencing used CD4+ or CD8+ T cells sorted from blood, obtained in a trial of the OX40 agonist ivuxolimab. These receptors were collected from an adult with an advanced solid tumor such as melanoma, head and neck, liver or kidney cancer.

The chain couples TRBV5-8 to TRBJ2-2; the D gene is possibly TRBD2 (5 bases). There are 13 residues in the CDR3. The V gene lost 2 bases and the J gene lost 5 bases, with 7 bases spanning the gap. The V gene's germline CDR1 is SGHTS and CDR2 YDEGEE. As DNA, the CDR3 is TGTGCCAGCAGCTTTAGGAGGACCGGGGAGCTGTTTTTT. Protein sequence: CASSFRRTGELFF.

J is TRBJ1-4 and V is TRBV28, with 9 bases fitting TRBD1. The J segment lost 8 bases and the V segment lost 3 bases, leaving 4 bases of the junction unmatched. Per germline, CDR1 MDHEN and CDR2 SYDVKM. This CDR3 contains 14 residues. The CDR3 loop reads CASSLRTGDEKLFF. DNA for the CDR3: TGTGCCAGCAGTTTGAGGACAGGGGACGAAAAACTGTTTTTT.

Here the CDR3 DNA reads TGTGCCAGCAGTTACACCAGCCTCATGAACACTGAAGCTTTCTTT. It encodes CASSYTSLMNTEAFF. V usage is TRBV6-6 and J usage is TRBJ1-1; D gene unclear. This CDR3 contains 15 residues. With 2 bases removed from V and 0 bases from J, the gap between germline ends came to 10 bases. Germline lookup yields CDR1 MNHNY and CDR2 SVGAGI (reference sequence).

This clone was picked up a small number of times. The chain has TRBV18 and TRBJ2-4, with D perhaps being TRBD1 or TRBD2 (5 bases each). This CDR3 comprises 17 residues. Germline CDR1 is KGHSH and CDR2 is LQKENI. Trimming cost V 6 bases and J 2 bases, with 20 bases left between them. The CDR3 region has the DNA TGTGCCAGCTCCCGCGGTGAGGGGTCGAGGACCAAAAACATTCAGTACTTC. Translated: CASSRGEGSRTKNIQYF.

The CDR3 DNA reads as TGTGCCAGCAGGCGCCCCGGGACTCAGTACAATGAGCAGTTCTTC. Translation: CASRRPGTQYNEQFF. The chain links TRBV27 to TRBJ2-1, with D possibly being TRBD2 (6 bases). Germline V gene sequence: CDR1 MNHEY, CDR2 SMNVEV (reference sequence). Trimming took off 6 bases at V and 4 bases at J, with 16 bases between the two ends. This CDR3 contains 15 residues.

This chain joins TRBV18 and TRBJ1-5; D remains unclear. The germline V gene encodes CDR1 KGHSH and CDR2 LQKENI. V was shortened by 0 bases and J by 1 base, with 13 bases between the two germline ends. The CDR3 totals 17 residues. CDR3 region: CASSPPGNRGSNQPQHF. In DNA form, the CDR3 reads TGTGCCAGCTCACCACCTGGTAACCGTGGAAGCAATCAGCCCCAGCATTTT.

This chain links TRBV7-9 with TRBJ1-4; D perhaps matches TRBD1 (6 bases). The CDR3 covers 15 residues. The germline CDR1 and CDR2 sequences are SEHNR and FQNEAQ (reference sequence). V dropped 4 bases and J dropped 8 bases, with 17 bases sitting between them. The CDR3 here is CASSSYTGSGEKLFF. CDR3 DNA sequence: TGTGCCAGCAGCTCCTACACAGGGAGTGGGGAAAAACTGTTTTTT.

The chain employs TRBV19 and TRBJ2-1; 7 bases are a match to TRBD1. Germline values: CDR1 LNHDA, CDR2 SQIVND (reference sequence). Trimming at V came to 4 bases and at J to 4 bases, leaving 4 bases not matched to a gene. This CDR3 region has 14 residues. The CDR3 protein is CASSRRQGYNEQFF. DNA of the CDR3: TGTGCCAGTAGTAGGAGACAGGGTTACAATGAGCAGTTCTTC.

In this sample, this clone turned up a few times. V gene TRBV30 combines with J gene TRBJ1-2; D gene uncertain. The CDR3 is 11 residues long. The germline V gene encodes CDR1 GTSNPN and CDR2 SVGIG (reference sequence). V dropped 3 bases and J dropped 2 bases, with 4 bases sitting between them. The CDR3 is CAWRVNYGYTF. CDR3 DNA: TGTGCCTGGAGGGTCAACTATGGCTACACCTTC. The full variable domain, with the rest looked up from reference TRBV30 and TRBJ1-2, is SQTIHQWPATLVQPVGSPLSLECTVEGTSNPNLYWYRQAAGRGLQLLFYSVGIGQISSEVPQNLSASRPQDRQFILSSKKLLLSDSGFYLCAWRVNYGYTFGSGTRLTVV.

This chain joins TRBV30 and TRBJ1-5, with 7 bases identical to TRBD1. V shed 8 bases, J shed 0 bases, and the junction held 4 bases outside the gene matches. Per the germline V gene, CDR1 is GTSNPN and CDR2 is SVGIG (reference sequence). CDR3 length equals 13 residues. The CDR3 region has the DNA TGTGCCCTAACAGGGGATAGCAATCAGCCCCAGCATTTT. Translation: CALTGDSNQPQHF.

This rearrangement joins TRBV5-5 to TRBJ1-2; perhaps TRBD1 as D (5 bases). This CDR3 contains 16 residues. Between the trimmed V and J ends, which lost 0 bases and 8 bases, there was a span of 20 bases. From germline, CDR1 is SGHKS and CDR2 YYEKEE (reference sequence). The CDR3 sequence is CASSLAGTDEVRGYTF. DNA of the CDR3: TGTGCCAGCAGCTTGGCCGGGACGGACGAGGTACGGGGCTACACCTTC.

The V gene is TRBV30, the J gene TRBJ1-4; no clear D gene. From germline, CDR1 is GTSNPN and CDR2 SVGIG (reference sequence). The CDR3 has 14 amino acids. V was trimmed by 1 base and J by 5 bases, leaving 11 bases between them. In DNA, the CDR3 is TGTGCCTGGAGTGCCGATAGGGTAAATGAAAAACTGTTTTTT. It encodes CAWSADRVNEKLFF.

The chain couples TRBV30 to TRBJ1-2, with a tentative D call TRBD1 (5 bases). The CDR3 covers 12 residues. V was trimmed by 4 bases and J by 4 bases, leaving 10 bases between them. Germline V gene data show CDR1 as GTSNPN and CDR2 as SVGIG (reference sequence). Written as DNA, the CDR3 is TGTGCCTGGAAGGCGGGGCTCTATGGCTACACCTTC. This codes for CAWKAGLYGYTF. The whole variable domain, remainder taken from reference TRBV30 and TRBJ1-2, is SQTIHQWPATLVQPVGSPLSLECTVEGTSNPNLYWYRQAAGRGLQLLFYSVGIGQISSEVPQNLSASRPQDRQFILSSKKLLLSDSGFYLCAWKAGLYGYTFGSGTRLTVV.

This rearrangement joins TRBV4-2 to TRBJ1-2, with TRBD1 matching 7 bases. This CDR3 has 16 amino acids. V dropped 0 bases and J dropped 4; count of bases not matched to a gene: 8. Germline V gene sequence: CDR1 LGHNA, CDR2 YNFKEQ. The CDR3 is CASSQEADRASYGYTF. The CDR3 DNA reads as TGTGCCAGCAGCCAAGAGGCTGACAGGGCGAGCTATGGCTACACCTTC.

The chain joins TRBV6-6 to TRBJ1-1; D call uncertain. The V end was cut by 8 bases, the J end by 5 bases, with 6 bases between. Looked up from germline, CDR1 is MNHNY and CDR2 is SVGAGI (reference sequence). The CDR3 extends over 10 amino acids. The DNA for the CDR3 is TGTGCCAGCCGTAGGACTGAAGCTTTCTTT. This encodes CASRRTEAFF.

This rearrangement joins TRBV11-2 to TRBJ1-5; D gene unclear. V was shortened by 2 bases and J by 1 base, with 3 bases between the two germline ends. Germline values: CDR1 SGHAT, CDR2 FQNNGV. The CDR3 is 13 amino acids. The chain's CDR3 is CASSLSSNQPQHF. The CDR3 nucleotides read TGTGCCAGCAGCTTAAGCAGCAATCAGCCCCAGCATTTT.

The genes are TRBV7-2 and TRBJ2-3, with 10 positions matching TRBD2. Germline V lookup: CDR1 SGHTA, CDR2 FQGNSA. Unmatched junction bases numbered 3, after V lost 3 bases and J lost 6 bases. The CDR3 spans 14 residues. In nucleotides, the CDR3 is TGTGCCAGCAGCTTTGGACTAGCGGTCGATACGCAGTATTTT. Its translation is CASSFGLAVDTQYF.

V is TRBV20-1 and J is TRBJ2-7; 7 nucleotides align to TRBD2. The CDR3 is 11 amino acids. CDR1 is DFQATT and CDR2 is SNEGSKA in the germline V gene (reference sequence). CDR3 protein: CSRDYVYEQYF. CDR3 DNA: TGCAGCCGGGACTACGTTTACGAGCAGTACTTC.

This rearrangement joins TRBV6-6 to TRBJ2-7; the D is unclear. Germline V gene lookup returns CDR1 MNHNY and CDR2 SVGAGI (reference sequence). The CDR3 consists of 13 residues. Trimming took 4 bases from V and 3 from J, leaving 10 bases between them. CDR3: CASSFKDNYEQYF. The CDR3 DNA reads as TGTGCCAGCAGTTTCAAAGATAACTACGAGCAGTACTTC.

To note about this clone: Its ends do not fully match the called genes, so a read error is possible. The V gene is TRBV11-1, the J gene TRBJ1-2; 7 bases align to TRBD1. The CDR3 is 13 amino acids. The germline gives CDR1 SGHAT, CDR2 FQDESV (reference sequence). CDR3: CACSDSGGYGYTF. In DNA, the CDR3 is TGTGCCTGCAGCGACTCAGGGGGCTATGGCTACACCTTC.

CDR3 in DNA: TGTGCCATCAGGGGCGACAGCCCGCCGGGAGAGACCCAGTACTTC. Translating it yields CAIRGDSPPGETQYF. The chain uses TRBV10-3 and TRBJ2-5, with a weak D call TRBD1 (5 bases). V shed 6 bases and J shed 4 bases, with 18 bases lying between them. Per germline, CDR1 ENHRY and CDR2 SYGVKD. The CDR3 loop spans 15 amino acids.